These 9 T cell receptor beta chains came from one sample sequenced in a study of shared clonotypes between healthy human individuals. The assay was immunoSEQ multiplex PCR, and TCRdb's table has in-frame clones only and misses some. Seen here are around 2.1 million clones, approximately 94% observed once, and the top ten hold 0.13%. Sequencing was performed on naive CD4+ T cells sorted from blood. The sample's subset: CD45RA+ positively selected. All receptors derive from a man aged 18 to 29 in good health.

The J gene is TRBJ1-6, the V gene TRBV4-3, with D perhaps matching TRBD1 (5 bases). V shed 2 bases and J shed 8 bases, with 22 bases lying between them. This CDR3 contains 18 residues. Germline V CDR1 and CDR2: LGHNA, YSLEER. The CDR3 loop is CASSQPIWEGMGDSPLHF. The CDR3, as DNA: TGCGCCAGCAGCCAACCCATTTGGGAGGGGATGGGCGATTCACCCCTCCACTTT.

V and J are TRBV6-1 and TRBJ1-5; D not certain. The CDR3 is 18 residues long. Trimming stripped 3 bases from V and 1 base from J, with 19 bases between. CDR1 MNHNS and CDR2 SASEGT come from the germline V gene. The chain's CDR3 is CASSEIWHPGRSNQPQHF. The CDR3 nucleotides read TGTGCCAGCAGTGAGATTTGGCACCCCGGGAGAAGCAATCAGCCCCAGCATTTT.

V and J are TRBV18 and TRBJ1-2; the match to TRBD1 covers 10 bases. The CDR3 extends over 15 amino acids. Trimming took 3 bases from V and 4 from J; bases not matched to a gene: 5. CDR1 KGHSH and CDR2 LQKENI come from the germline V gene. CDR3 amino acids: CASSPLTGGGYGYTF. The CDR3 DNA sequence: TGTGCCAGCTCACCCTTGACAGGGGGCGGCTATGGCTACACCTTC.

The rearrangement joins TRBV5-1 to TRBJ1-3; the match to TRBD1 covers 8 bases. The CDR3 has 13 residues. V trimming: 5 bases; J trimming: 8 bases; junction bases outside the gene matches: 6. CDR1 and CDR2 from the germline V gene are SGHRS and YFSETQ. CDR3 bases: TGCGCCAGCAGTTCAGGGGGCTGGGACACCATATATTTT. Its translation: CASSSGGWDTIYF.

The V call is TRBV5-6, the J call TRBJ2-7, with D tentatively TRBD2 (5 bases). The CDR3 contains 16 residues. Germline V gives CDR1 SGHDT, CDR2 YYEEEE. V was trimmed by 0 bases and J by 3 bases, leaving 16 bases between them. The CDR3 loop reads CASSLGAGYLDYEQYF. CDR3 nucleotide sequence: TGTGCCAGCAGCTTGGGGGCGGGCTACCTCGACTACGAGCAGTACTTC.

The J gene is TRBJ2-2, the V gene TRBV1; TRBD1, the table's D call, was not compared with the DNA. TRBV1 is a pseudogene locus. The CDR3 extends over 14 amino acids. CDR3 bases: TGCACCAGCAGCCCTGACAGGAACACCGGGGAGCTGTTTTTT. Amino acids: CTSSPDRNTGELFF.

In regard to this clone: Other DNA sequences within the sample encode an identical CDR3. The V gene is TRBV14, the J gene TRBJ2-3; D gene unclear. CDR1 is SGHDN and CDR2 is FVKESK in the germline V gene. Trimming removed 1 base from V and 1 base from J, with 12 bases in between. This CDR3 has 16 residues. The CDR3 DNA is TGTGCCAGCAGCCAAGTCGGTACGGGCGGCACAGATACGCAGTATTTT. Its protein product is CASSQVGTGGTDTQYF.

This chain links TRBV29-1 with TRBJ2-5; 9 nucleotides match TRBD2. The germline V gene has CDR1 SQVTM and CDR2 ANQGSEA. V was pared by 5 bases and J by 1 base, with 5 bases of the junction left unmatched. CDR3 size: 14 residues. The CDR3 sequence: CSVPSTSGQETQYF. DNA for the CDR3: TGCAGCGTTCCCTCGACTAGCGGCCAAGAGACCCAGTACTTC.

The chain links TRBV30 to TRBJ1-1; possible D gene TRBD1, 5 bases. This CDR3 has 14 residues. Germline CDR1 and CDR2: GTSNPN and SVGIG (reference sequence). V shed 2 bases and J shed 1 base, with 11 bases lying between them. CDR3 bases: TGTGCCTGGAGTCGGGACCCCGGGAACACTGAAGCTTTCTTT. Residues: CAWSRDPGNTEAFF. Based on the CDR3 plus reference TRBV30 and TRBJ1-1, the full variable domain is SQTIHQWPATLVQPVGSPLSLECTVEGTSNPNLYWYRQAAGRGLQLLFYSVGIGQISSEVPQNLSASRPQDRQFILSSKKLLLSDSGFYLCAWSRDPGNTEAFFGQGTRLTVV.